Below, 19 T cell receptor beta chains from the same sample are listed, as sequenced in a study of long-term antiretroviral therapy in people with HIV. It was version v3.0 of the immunoSEQ assay that was run at survey level. TCRdb's table, derived via immunoSEQ multiplex PCR, lists solely in-frame clones and lacks some. Of about 12,000 clones listed, about 87% are singletons. The sequencing used unsorted PBMCs, collected 2.1 years after starting antiretroviral therapy. All receptors come from a woman aged 35 to 49 with HIV.

The rearrangement uses TRBV19 and TRBJ2-5; no definite D call. V shed 2 bases and J shed 5 bases, with 3 bases lying between them. Germline V gives CDR1 LNHDA, CDR2 SQIVND (reference sequence). The CDR3 spans 11 residues. The CDR3: CASSIRETQYF. In DNA, the CDR3 is TGTGCCAGTAGTATAAGGGAGACCCAGTACTTC.

This chain connects TRBV6-5 to TRBJ1-2, with TRBD1 identical over 8 bases. V lost 2 bases and J lost 4; bases outside the gene matches: 9. From germline, CDR1 is MNHEY and CDR2 SVGAGI. The CDR3 is 16 residues long. CDR3 in amino acids: CASSYGSGGRGYGYTF. DNA of the CDR3: TGTGCCAGCAGTTACGGGTCAGGGGGCCGTGGCTATGGCTACACCTTC.

Notes on this clone: Relative to the germline gene, one junction end is altered; a read error may explain this. The chain links TRBV7-7 to TRBJ2-1; 11 positions match TRBD2. The CDR3 contains 15 residues. The germline V gene has CDR1 SSHAT and CDR2 FNYEAQ (reference sequence). CDR3 DNA: TGTGCTAGCAGCAAACTAGCGGGGGCCAGCAATGAGCAGTTCTTC. As protein: CASSKLAGASNEQFF.

The CDR3 spells CASSLVSGAYNEQFF. The CDR3 DNA follows: TGCGCCAGCAGCTTGGTGTCAGGGGCCTACAATGAGCAGTTCTTC. This chain links TRBV5-1 with TRBJ2-1; tentatively, D is TRBD1 (6 bases). The V end lost 0 bases, the J end lost 2 bases, and 9 bases lay between the germline ends. The germline V gene encodes CDR1 SGHRS and CDR2 YFSETQ. CDR3 length: 15 residues.

The rearrangement links TRBV7-2 to TRBJ2-3; D unresolved. Germline assignment: CDR1 SGHTA and CDR2 FQGNSA. The ends were cut back, 5 bases at V and 4 bases at J, with 13 bases in the middle. The CDR3 extends over 14 amino acids. CDR3 DNA sequence: TGTGCCAGCAGCCAGGCCTGGGCCCCAGATACGCAGTATTTT. This encodes CASSQAWAPDTQYF.

This clone was counted a few times. The chain combines TRBV30 with TRBJ1-5; 7 bases line up with TRBD1. The CDR3 is made up of 13 amino acids. Germline CDR1 is GTSNPN and CDR2 is SVGIG (reference sequence). With V trimmed by 6 bases and J by 4 bases, 6 bases remained unmatched. CDR3 in amino acids: CACSPTGNQPQHF. CDR3 nucleotides: TGTGCCTGCTCACCGACAGGGAATCAGCCCCAGCATTTT.

This sequence joins TRBV30 and TRBJ2-7; D is unresolved. The CDR3 contains 18 residues. Trimming pared 2 bases from V and 4 bases from J, leaving 27 bases between. Germline CDR1 and CDR2: GTSNPN and SVGIG (reference sequence). The CDR3 region has the DNA TGTGCCTGGAGTTCTGCAGCTCAACCTGGGGTTATTAGGTACGAGCAGTACTTC. Protein: CAWSSAAQPGVIRYEQYF.

V gene TRBV7-2 combines with J gene TRBJ1-1; D might be TRBD1 (6 bases). Looked up from germline, CDR1 is SGHTA and CDR2 is FQGNSA. V shed 0 bases and J shed 7 bases, with 15 bases lying between them. The CDR3 has 15 residues. CDR3 DNA: TGTGCCAGCAGCTTAGCCGCCAGGGGACGGGGTGAAGCTTTCTTT. This gives the protein CASSLAARGRGEAFF.

The chain links TRBV5-6 to TRBJ1-2, with D possibly TRBD1 on 6 matching bases. V was cut by 4 bases and J by 5 bases, with 18 bases left in between. Germline-derived CDR1 and CDR2 are SGHDT and YYEEEE. The CDR3 is 15 residues long. This CDR3 reads CASSPKGEGEYGYTF. The CDR3 DNA follows: TGTGCCAGCAGCCCAAAGGGGGAAGGGGAGTATGGCTACACCTTC.

The gene calls are TRBV18 and TRBJ1-2; TRBD1 might be the D (6 bases). Looked up from germline, CDR1 is KGHSH and CDR2 is LQKENI. Between the trimmed V and J ends, which lost 0 bases and 4 bases, there was a span of 21 bases. There are 18 residues in the CDR3. The CDR3 DNA reads TGTGCCAGCTCACCACCGGTCGGGGGGGCCAGGGAGGTCTATGGCTACACCTTC. As protein: CASSPPVGGAREVYGYTF. The complete variable domain, with remaining parts taken from reference TRBV18 and TRBJ1-2, reads NAGVMQNPRHLVRRRGQEARLRCSPMKGHSHVYWYRQLPEEGLKFMVYLQKENIIDESGMPKERFSAEFPKEGPSILRIQQVVRGDSAAYFCASSPPVGGAREVYGYTFGSGTRLTVV.

The chain is built from TRBV14 and TRBJ1-4, with D uncertain. Trimming took off 4 bases at V and 4 bases at J, with 16 bases between the two ends. CDR1 SGHDN and CDR2 FVKESK come from the germline V gene. The CDR3 extends over 16 amino acids. The CDR3 here is CASSRTVEWSNEKLFF. The CDR3 coding sequence is TGTGCCAGCAGCCGCACCGTTGAATGGAGTAATGAAAAACTGTTTTTT.

V gene TRBV5-4 combines with J gene TRBJ2-7, with D perhaps given as TRBD1 or TRBD2 (6 bases each). CDR1 and CDR2 (germline): SGHNT, YYREEE (reference sequence). The V end lost 2 bases, the J end lost 2 bases, and 11 bases lay between the germline ends. The CDR3 extends over 14 amino acids. The CDR3, as DNA: TGTGCCAGCAGCTTACGGGGGCCCCCCTACGAGCAGTACTTC. It translates to CASSLRGPPYEQYF.

DNA of the CDR3: TGCAGCGTTGAAGATCCCGGGACAGGGAAGCTTCTGCAGTACTTC. Its translation is CSVEDPGTGKLLQYF. This chain joins TRBV29-1 and TRBJ2-7; 9 nucleotides align to TRBD1. The germline gives CDR1 SQVTM, CDR2 ANQGSEA. Germline trimming cut 0 bases from V and 9 bases from J; bases unmatched to any gene: 12. There are 15 residues in the CDR3.

Remarks on this clone: The junction does not match germline at one end; this may be a read error. The chain employs TRBV30 and TRBJ1-2; 9 bases line up with TRBD1. The CDR3 totals 13 residues. CDR1 and CDR2 (germline): GTSNPN, SVGIG (reference sequence). The CDR3 sequence: CAWSVLGTGLSSF. CDR3 sequence (DNA): TGTGCCTGGAGTGTACTAGGGACAGGGTTAAGTTCCTTC. Full variable domain (missing parts from reference TRBV30 and TRBJ1-2): SQTIHQWPATLVQPVGSPLSLECTVEGTSNPNLYWYRQAAGRGLQLLFYSVGIGQISSEVPQNLSASRPQDRQFILSSKKLLLSDSGFYLCAWSVLGTGLSSFGSGTRLTVV.

The gene calls are TRBV4-1 and TRBJ1-2; no definite D call. V was clipped by 0 bases and J by 5 bases, with 13 bases between them. The germline V gene encodes CDR1 MGHRA and CDR2 YSYEKL. CDR3 length: 15 amino acids. The chain's CDR3 is CASSQEATRNYGYTF. The CDR3 DNA is TGCGCCAGCAGCCAAGAAGCGACACGAAATTATGGCTACACCTTC.

CDR3 DNA: TGTGCCAGCAGCTCATTAGCGGGGGTGGCAGATACGCAGTATTTT. It is translated as CASSSLAGVADTQYF. The chain links TRBV7-2 to TRBJ2-3; 9 positions agree with TRBD2. The trim removed 4 bases at V and 4 bases at J, leaving 6 bases unmatched. Looked up from germline, CDR1 is SGHTA and CDR2 is FQGNSA. CDR3 length: 15 amino acids.

The chain is built from TRBV10-3 and TRBJ2-7; D unclear. CDR1 is ENHRY and CDR2 is SYGVKD in the germline V gene. The CDR3 loop spans 14 amino acids. Trimming removed 3 bases from V and 0 bases from J, with 9 bases in between. CDR3 DNA sequence: TGTGCCATCAGTGACCAGAAAAGCTCCTACGAGCAGTACTTC. Protein product: CAISDQKSSYEQYF.

The genes are TRBV30 and TRBJ1-4; unclear D gene. The CDR3 loop spans 16 amino acids. Germline loops: CDR1 GTSNPN, CDR2 SVGIG (reference sequence). The germline V and J ends were trimmed by 2 bases and 5 bases, with 18 bases remaining between them. The CDR3 region is CAWSTSVRAKNEKLFF. The CDR3 DNA is TGTGCCTGGAGTACCAGTGTGAGGGCGAAGAATGAAAAACTGTTTTTT. The whole variable domain, filled in from reference TRBV30 and TRBJ1-4, reads SQTIHQWPATLVQPVGSPLSLECTVEGTSNPNLYWYRQAAGRGLQLLFYSVGIGQISSEVPQNLSASRPQDRQFILSSKKLLLSDSGFYLCAWSTSVRAKNEKLFFGSGTQLSVL.

The genes are TRBV7-2 and TRBJ1-4, with 7 bases fitting TRBD1. V lost 1 base and J lost 4; bases outside the gene matches: 9. Germline values: CDR1 SGHTA, CDR2 FQGNSA. This CDR3 has 17 amino acids. For the CDR3, the DNA is TGTGCCAGCAGCTTAGTACCCCCGGGACAGAGTAATGAAAAACTGTTTTTT. This translates into CASSLVPPGQSNEKLFF.